These 8 T cell receptor beta chains share one sample of origin, sequenced in a study of cytomegalovirus exposure and HLA in healthy donors. This PCR relied on a set of 60 Vbeta primers and 13 Jbeta primers. Here immunoSEQ multiplex PCR was the method, and the copy in TCRdb shows in-frame clones only, minus some. The sample gives approximately 180,000 clones, about 72% of which show up once; about 2.5% is in the top ten. Sequenced: PBMCs. The receptors here all came from a human donor in good health.

The chain recombines TRBV19 with TRBJ2-5; 10 bases are shared with TRBD1. With the DNA end fitting TRBJ2-7 better, the J assignment may be wrong. The germline gives CDR1 LNHDA, CDR2 SQIVND (reference sequence). This CDR3 is built from 17 residues. The CDR3 here is CASSKSPAGQGWGEQYF. In DNA, the CDR3 is TGTGCCAGTAGCAAATCCCCCGCGGGACAGGGGTGGGGCGAGCAGTACTTC.

J is TRBJ2-7 and V is TRBV25-1, with 9 bases fitting TRBD1. The CDR3 has 13 amino acids. In germline, CDR1 is MGHDK, CDR2 SYGVNS. Trimming took 5 bases from V and 5 from J; bases not matched to a gene: 4. The CDR3 here is CASSLQGAHEQYF. DNA of the CDR3: TGTGCCAGCAGTCTACAGGGGGCCCACGAGCAGTACTTC.

This clone turned up a few times. The CDR3 protein is CSAEVGETQYF. CDR3 nucleotide sequence: TGCAGTGCCGAGGTAGGAGAGACCCAGTACTTC. V gene TRBV20-1 combines with J gene TRBJ2-5; D not certain. The CDR3 spans 11 residues. V lost 6 bases and J lost 4, with 9 bases in between. The V gene's germline CDR1 is DFQATT and CDR2 SNEGSKA (reference sequence).

V usage is TRBV5-1 and J usage is TRBJ1-2, with TRBD1 identical over 10 bases. Trimming removed 5 bases from V and 5 bases from J; junction bases left unmatched: 6. The CDR3 covers 14 residues. Per germline, CDR1 SGHRS and CDR2 YFSETQ. CDR3 protein: CASRPGQGRYGYTF. CDR3 nucleotide sequence: TGCGCCAGCAGGCCGGGACAGGGGCGGTATGGCTACACCTTC.

About this clone: An end of the junction does not agree with germline; a read error may underlie this. As DNA, the CDR3 is TGTGCCAGCACCGGGGGACAGACACACCCGATGAACACCGAAGCTTTCTTT. This encodes CASTGGQTHPMNTEAFF. The rearrangement joins TRBV2 to TRBJ1-1; TRBD1 agrees at 7 bases. The germline V gene has CDR1 SNHLY and CDR2 FYNNEI. The CDR3 has 17 residues.

The V call is TRBV18, the J call TRBJ2-7; 9 bases are shared with TRBD1. Looked up from germline, CDR1 is KGHSH and CDR2 is LQKENI. J gave up 7 bases and V 6 bases, and 10 bases lay outside the gene matches. This CDR3 spans 14 amino acids. CDR3 in DNA: TGTGCCAGCTCCCCCGGGACAGGGAATAGAGAGCAGTACTTC. Residues: CASSPGTGNREQYF.

This clone was seen only a few times. V usage is TRBV19 and J usage is TRBJ1-1; 10 nucleotides agree with TRBD1. The CDR3 has 16 residues. Losses at the gene ends were 2 bases for V and 6 bases for J; bases not matched to a gene: 9. Germline V gene sequence: CDR1 LNHDA, CDR2 SQIVND (reference sequence). CDR3 loop: CASSIRWGQGRAEAFF. The CDR3 region has the DNA TGTGCCAGTAGTATACGGTGGGGACAGGGGCGAGCTGAAGCTTTCTTT.

This chain links TRBV7-9 with TRBJ1-5, with D tentatively TRBD1 (6 bases). Germline V lookup: CDR1 SEHNR, CDR2 FQNEAQ (reference sequence). Trimming pared 4 bases from V and 4 bases from J, leaving 17 bases between. This CDR3 region has 16 residues. The CDR3 protein is CASSSTGGALNQPQHF. The CDR3 DNA reads as TGTGCCAGCAGCTCGACGGGGGGGGCCCTTAATCAGCCCCAGCATTTT.